This entry concerns a single TCR beta chain. The source of the sample is a study of cytomegalovirus exposure and HLA in healthy donors. Method: immunoSEQ multiplex PCR; TCRdb's copy keeps in-frame clones and lacks some. The data show 200,000 or so clones, 84% seen once. The clonotype was recovered from a man between 18 and 35 years old in good health and CMV-seropositive. Sequenced sample: PBMCs.

CDR3 sequence (DNA): TGTGCCAGCAGCCCGAGGGGGGAGACCCAGTACTTC. Translated: CASSPRGETQYF. The genes are TRBV7-2 and TRBJ2-5; TRBD1 is a possible D gene (6 bases). Germline V gene lookup returns CDR1 SGHTA and CDR2 FQGNSA. V shed 5 bases and J shed 5 bases, with 9 bases lying between them. This CDR3 is built from 12 residues.